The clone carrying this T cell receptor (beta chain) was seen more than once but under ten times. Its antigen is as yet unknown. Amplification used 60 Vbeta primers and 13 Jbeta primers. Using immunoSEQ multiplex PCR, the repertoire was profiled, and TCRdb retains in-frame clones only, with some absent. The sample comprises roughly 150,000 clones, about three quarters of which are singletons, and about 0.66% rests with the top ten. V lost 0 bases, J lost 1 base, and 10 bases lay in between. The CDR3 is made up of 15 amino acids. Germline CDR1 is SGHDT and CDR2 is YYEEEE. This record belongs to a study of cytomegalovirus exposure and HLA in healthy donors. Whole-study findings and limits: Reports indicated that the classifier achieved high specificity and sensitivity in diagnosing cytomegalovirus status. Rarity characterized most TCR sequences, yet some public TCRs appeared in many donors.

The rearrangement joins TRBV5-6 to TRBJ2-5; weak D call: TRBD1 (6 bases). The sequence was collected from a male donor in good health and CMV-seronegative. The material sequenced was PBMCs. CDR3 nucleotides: TGTGCCAGCAGCTTGGTTTCACAGGGCCAAGAGACCCAGTACTTC. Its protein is CASSLVSQGQETQYF. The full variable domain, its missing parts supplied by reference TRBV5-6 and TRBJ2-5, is DAGVTQSPTHLIKTRGQQVTLRCSPKSGHDTVSWYQQALGQGPQFIFQYYEEEERQRGNFPDRFSGHQFPNYSSELNVNALLLGDSALYLCASSLVSQGQETQYFGPGTRLLVL.